Listed here are 8 T cell receptor beta chains from one sample, sequenced in a study of T cell repertoires in cytomegalovirus infection. TCRdb fed the reads into MiXCR, producing one record per CDR3 protein. Among some 320,000 distinct CDR3 sequences, roughly 9.5% were seen once, and the ten largest hold 3.5% to 4.5%. Input material: PBMCs. The receptors were gathered from a human donor in good health (CMV status not recorded). Some clones in this sample may be carry-over from other donors' samples.

This clonotype was detected ten times or more. This chain uses TRBV7-2 with TRBJ1-5, with unresolved D. This CDR3 spans 13 amino acids. Germline-derived CDR1 and CDR2 are SGHTA and FQGNSA. Trimming pared 5 bases from V and 3 bases from J, leaving 8 bases between. The CDR3 reads CASSPQPNQPQHF. CDR3 sequence (DNA): TGTGCCAGCAGCCCCCAGCCCAATCAGCCCCAGCATTTT. The full variable domain, its missing parts supplied by reference TRBV7-2 and TRBJ1-5, is GAGVSQSPSNKVTEKGKDVELRCDPISGHTALYWYRQSLGQGLEFLIYFQGNSAPDKSGLPSDRFSAERTGGSVSTLTIQRTQQEDSAVYLCASSPQPNQPQHFGDGTRLSIL.

This clonotype was counted only a few times. This chain links TRBV11-2 with TRBJ2-1; D uncertain. Trimming removed 4 bases from V and 4 bases from J, with 23 bases in between. CDR1 is SGHAT and CDR2 is FQNNGV in the germline V gene. This CDR3 comprises 18 residues. Here the CDR3 reads CASSSISSLTPIYNEQFF. CDR3 coding DNA: TGTGCCAGCAGCTCCATCTCCTCCCTGACCCCGATATACAATGAGCAGTTCTTC. Complete variable domain (other parts from reference TRBV11-2 and TRBJ2-1): EAGVAQSPRYKIIEKRQSVAFWCNPISGHATLYWYQQILGQGPKLLIQFQNNGVVDDSQLPKDRFSAERLKGVDSTLKIQPAKLEDSAVYLCASSSISSLTPIYNEQFFGPGTRLTVL.

This clonotype was counted many times. This chain uses TRBV5-1 with TRBJ2-1, with 9 nucleotides matching TRBD2. V lost 0 bases and J lost 9; bases outside the gene matches: 10. The CDR3 consists of 16 residues. Per the germline V gene, CDR1 is SGHRS and CDR2 is YFSETQ. Here the CDR3 reads CASSLGWTSAEFEQFF. For the CDR3, the DNA is TGCGCCAGCAGCTTGGGGTGGACTAGCGCAGAATTTGAGCAGTTCTTC.

The V and J genes are TRBV19 and TRBJ1-5; TRBD1 is a possible D gene (5 bases). CDR1 LNHDA and CDR2 SQIVND come from the germline V gene (reference sequence). The CDR3 has 13 residues. The V gene lost 6 bases and the J gene lost 4 bases, with 10 bases spanning the gap. In DNA form, the CDR3 reads TGTGCCAGTAGCTGGGGGGTTAATCAGCCCCAGCATTTT. It translates to CASSWGVNQPQHF.

This clonotype was counted at least ten times. CDR3 sequence: CASSLPPPEETQYF. The CDR3 DNA reads TGTGCCAGCAGCTTACCCCCTCCCGAGGAGACCCAGTACTTC. The J gene is TRBJ2-5, the V gene TRBV7-8; D is ambiguous. Trimming took off 2 bases at V and 5 bases at J, with 12 bases between the two ends. The CDR3 contains 14 residues. Germline assignment: CDR1 SGHVS and CDR2 FQNEAQ.

This clonotype was detected only a few times. The chain uses TRBV6-2 or TRBV6-3 and TRBJ1-1; D is possibly TRBD1 (6 bases). Trimming left V 6 bases short and J 2 bases short, with 13 bases between. The germline V gene encodes CDR1 MNHEY and CDR2 SVGEGT. This CDR3 is built from 14 residues. This CDR3 is CASRNAGQNTEAFF. The CDR3 coding sequence is TGTGCCAGCAGGAACGCGGGACAAAACACTGAAGCTTTCTTT.

The rearrangement uses TRBV11-2 and TRBJ2-5; 12 bases map to TRBD2. V lost 5 bases to trimming and J lost 2 bases; unmatched junction nucleotides: 9. Germline assignment: CDR1 SGHAT and CDR2 FQNNGV. This CDR3 has 17 amino acids. The CDR3 protein is CASSRPASGGGQETQYF. CDR3 coding DNA: TGTGCCAGCAGCCGGCCGGCTAGCGGGGGGGGGCAAGAGACCCAGTACTTC. The full variable domain, with the rest looked up from reference TRBV11-2 and TRBJ2-5, is EAGVAQSPRYKIIEKRQSVAFWCNPISGHATLYWYQQILGQGPKLLIQFQNNGVVDDSQLPKDRFSAERLKGVDSTLKIQPAKLEDSAVYLCASSRPASGGGQETQYFGPGTRLLVL.

On this clonotype: Compared with germline, one end of the junction differs, possibly owing to a read error. V is TRBV4-1 and J is TRBJ2-1; TRBD2 aligns across 13 bases. The germline V gene encodes CDR1 MGHRA and CDR2 YSYEKL. The CDR3 has 16 amino acids. In DNA, the CDR3 is TGTGCCAGCAGCCAACAGACTAGCGGGGGGTTTAATGAGCAGTTCTTC. It translates to CASSQQTSGGFNEQFF.